The clone carrying this T cell receptor (beta chain) was observed at least ten times. Its antigen is undetermined. CDR1 is MNHEY and CDR2 is SVGAGI in the germline V gene. The V gene lost 8 bases and the J gene lost 0 bases, with 14 bases spanning the gap. This CDR3 has 14 residues. The data stem from a study of post-analysis software for immune sequencing data. Carried by the TCR beta cDNA libraries were unique molecular identifiers. TCRdb analysed the PCR reads with MiXCR anew, one entry per CDR3 protein. Of about 800,000 distinct CDR3 sequences listed, 25% to 30% are singletons. Regarding the study as a whole: The normalized Chao1 diversity of multiple sclerosis patients was significantly lower than that of controls. Five TRBV segments, including TRBV5-6, TRBV5-1 and TRBV20-1, were more frequent in patients than controls.

The sequenced material came from blood. This TCR was recovered from a girl aged 5 to 17 with multiple sclerosis. This chain links TRBV6-5 with TRBJ2-7, with D possibly TRBD1 on 6 matching bases. The CDR3 DNA reads as TGTGCCAGCTTACGGTTAGGGGGCTCCTACGAGCAGTACTTC. Translation: CASLRLGGSYEQYF.